The 30 T cell receptor beta chains listed next were all sequenced from one sample in a study of blood T cells in healthy people across ages (dated by TCRdb to between 2015 and 2016). Libraries came from 5' RACE. The listed sequencing device is Illumina HiSeq 2500. A second PCR of roughly 6 to 12 cycles was run with a J-beta primer mix and a sample-barcoded 5' primer. The raw public reads went through TCRdb reprocessing: fastp at Q25, MiXCR clone calling, in-frame beta chains kept. Each entry merges the rows of one CDR3 protein and shows their most common DNA and genes. Recorded for this sample are about 1,400,000 distinct CDR3 sequences; 59% of them occurred a single time. Under 8.5% of the sample is held by the ten biggest clonotypes. The sample taken for sequencing was blood. The receptors shown here come from a man younger than 30 in good health.

The chain employs TRBV20-1 and TRBJ1-5; D is undetermined. CDR3 length: 14 residues. Germline lookup yields CDR1 DFQATT and CDR2 SNEGSKA (reference sequence). Trimming left V 0 bases short and J 5 bases short, with 11 bases between. CDR3 sequence: CSARDAGTHQPQHF. DNA for the CDR3: TGCAGTGCTAGAGATGCTGGCACCCATCAGCCCCAGCATTTT.

The V and J genes are TRBV6-1 and TRBJ1-1, with D unclear. In germline, CDR1 is MNHNS, CDR2 SASEGT. The CDR3 length is 14 residues. Between the trimmed V and J ends, which lost 5 bases and 0 bases, there was a span of 10 bases. CDR3 nucleotides: TGTGCCAGCAGTCTCCTATTACTGAACACTGAAGCTTTCTTT. Translated: CASSLLLLNTEAFF.

This clonotype showed up just once. This rearrangement joins TRBV14 to TRBJ2-2; D uncertain. The V end lost 2 bases, the J end lost 6 bases, and 10 bases lay between the germline ends. The CDR3 contains 14 residues. Germline V lookup: CDR1 SGHDN, CDR2 FVKESK. CDR3 amino acids: CASSQLVLAGELFF. The CDR3 coding sequence is TGTGCCAGCAGCCAACTAGTTTTGGCCGGGGAGCTGTTTTTT.

This sequence joins TRBV6-1 and TRBJ1-2, with TRBD1 as a possible D gene (5 bases). The CDR3 spans 14 residues. The V gene's germline CDR1 is MNHNS and CDR2 SASEGT. Trimming removed 2 bases from V and 3 bases from J, with 10 bases in between. The DNA for the CDR3 is TGTGCCAGCAGTGAACGACCGACAGACTATGGCTACACCTTC. Its protein product is CASSERPTDYGYTF.

The chain links TRBV25-1 to TRBJ1-6; 9 bases match TRBD1. CDR1 is MGHDK and CDR2 is SYGVNS in the germline V gene. This CDR3 region has 16 residues. Germline trimming cut 4 bases from V and 7 bases from J; bases unmatched to any gene: 8. CDR3: CASSVSAGTGNSPLHF. CDR3 DNA sequence: TGTGCCAGCAGTGTGTCGGCCGGGACAGGGAATTCACCCCTCCACTTT.

V usage is TRBV4-1 and J usage is TRBJ1-5; D is ambiguous. The CDR3 sequence is 15 residues long. CDR1 is MGHRA and CDR2 is YSYEKL in the germline V gene. Trimming shortened V by 0 bases and J by 0 bases, and 6 bases separated the two germline ends. CDR3 sequence reads: CASSQERYSNQPQHF. The DNA for the CDR3 is TGCGCCAGCAGCCAAGAGAGGTATAGCAATCAGCCCCAGCATTTT.

This clonotype occurred a few times. The CDR3 is CASSQVPSGSNEQFF. The CDR3 nucleotides read TGTGCCAGCAGCCAAGTCCCTAGCGGGAGTAATGAGCAGTTCTTC. The V gene is TRBV4-2, the J gene TRBJ2-1, with 10 bases that match TRBD2. V gave up 1 base and J gave up 7 bases; unmatched junction bases: 4. This CDR3 has 15 residues. CDR1 is LGHNA and CDR2 is YNFKEQ in the germline V gene.

The rearrangement joins TRBV3-1 to TRBJ2-3, with a tentative D call TRBD1 (5 bases). Trimming took off 5 bases at V and 2 bases at J, with 17 bases between the two ends. The CDR3 spans 16 residues. Per the germline V gene, CDR1 is LGHDT and CDR2 is YNNKEL (reference sequence). The CDR3 coding sequence is TGTGCCAGCAGCAACCCTAGGGGCCTCTACACAGATACGCAGTATTTT. Residues: CASSNPRGLYTDTQYF.

The V and J genes are TRBV7-9 and TRBJ1-4; D ambiguous. Germline V gives CDR1 SEHNR, CDR2 FQNEAQ (reference sequence). The CDR3 runs 13 residues. The V end lost 6 bases, the J end lost 12 bases, and 17 bases lay between the germline ends. The CDR3 reads CASSQVVVEELFF. CDR3 sequence (DNA): TGTGCCAGCAGTCAAGTAGTTGTGGAAGAACTGTTTTTT.

This clonotype was seen more than once but under ten times. J is TRBJ2-1 and V is TRBV29-1; D gene unclear. The germline V and J ends were trimmed by 6 bases and 8 bases, with 17 bases remaining between them. Germline loops: CDR1 SQVTM, CDR2 ANQGSEA. This CDR3 is 13 amino acids long. The CDR3 region has the DNA TGCAGCGTCCTCCTCATTTACTCTGATGAGCAGTTCTTC. Protein product: CSVLLIYSDEQFF.

The rearrangement uses TRBV10-3 and TRBJ2-3; the match to TRBD1 covers 9 bases. Germline trimming cut 6 bases from V and 1 base from J; bases unmatched to any gene: 5. The CDR3 is made up of 15 amino acids. Germline lookup yields CDR1 ENHRY and CDR2 SYGVKD. CDR3 residues: CAISSGTGRTDTQYF. CDR3 DNA: TGTGCCATCAGCTCCGGGACAGGGCGCACAGATACGCAGTATTTT.

The CDR3 protein is CSASQLDTGYNEQFF. The CDR3 DNA follows: TGCAGTGCTAGCCAGCTAGACACCGGTTACAATGAGCAGTTCTTC. V and J are TRBV20-1 and TRBJ2-1; no clear D gene. Germline V CDR1 and CDR2: DFQATT, SNEGSKA (reference sequence). CDR3 size: 15 residues. Trimming stripped 3 bases from V and 4 bases from J, with 16 bases between.

V usage is TRBV27 and J usage is TRBJ2-1; either TRBD1 or TRBD2 may fit D (5 bases each). V lost 5 bases, J lost 10 bases, and 15 bases lay in between. CDR3 size: 13 residues. Germline lookup yields CDR1 MNHEY and CDR2 SMNVEV (reference sequence). In DNA, the CDR3 is TGTGCCAGCAGTCCCCGGGACCGATCCGAGCAGTTCTTC. This translates into CASSPRDRSEQFF.

This clonotype showed up just a few times. The rearrangement uses TRBV27 and TRBJ2-7, with 7 bases aligning to TRBD2. The CDR3 is 12 residues long. The V segment lost 5 bases and the J segment 7 bases; nucleotides outside the gene matches: 5. In germline, CDR1 is MNHEY, CDR2 SMNVEV (reference sequence). CDR3 coding DNA: TGTGCCAGCAGTCCAGTAGCGGGTGAGCAGTACTTC. It codes for CASSPVAGEQYF.

This clonotype showed up just a few times. The V gene is TRBV6-2 or TRBV6-3, the J gene TRBJ1-1, with 8 bases matching TRBD1. CDR3 length: 11 residues. CDR1 and CDR2 (germline): MNHEY, SVGEGT. V trimming: 5 bases; J trimming: 11 bases; junction bases outside the gene matches: 4. CDR3 in amino acids: CASSQGTGAFF. CDR3 in DNA: TGTGCCAGCAGTCAGGGGACAGGCGCTTTCTTT.

This clonotype appeared once. The chain joins TRBV10-3 to TRBJ1-6; TRBD1 matches 12 bases. Germline loops: CDR1 ENHRY, CDR2 SYGVKD. The CDR3 loop spans 17 amino acids. Trimming cost V 6 bases and J 6 bases; bases outside gene matches: 9. The CDR3 sequence: CAISRDRGRAANSPLHF. As DNA, the CDR3 is TGTGCCATCAGCCGGGACAGGGGGCGAGCGGCTAATTCACCCCTCCACTTT.

The J gene is TRBJ2-7, the V gene TRBV6-2 or TRBV6-3; TRBD1 agrees at 9 bases. Germline values: CDR1 MNHEY, CDR2 SVGEGT. The CDR3 runs to 14 residues. Trimming cost V 8 bases and J 6 bases; bases outside gene matches: 11. CDR3 loop: CASASGYRGLEQYF. In nucleotides, the CDR3 is TGTGCCAGCGCCTCGGGCTACAGGGGGCTCGAGCAGTACTTC.

The V call is TRBV5-1, the J call TRBJ2-3; 7 nucleotides agree with TRBD2. The germline V gene encodes CDR1 SGHRS and CDR2 YFSETQ. V was pared by 0 bases and J by 2 bases, with 6 bases of the junction left unmatched. This CDR3 contains 16 residues. The CDR3 sequence: CASSLAGTKPTDTQYF. CDR3 nucleotides: TGCGCCAGCAGCTTGGCTGGGACTAAACCCACAGATACGCAGTATTTT.

This clonotype was detected only a few times. This chain links TRBV4-1 with TRBJ2-7, with D possibly matching TRBD1 (5 bases). The CDR3 totals 14 residues. Germline V gene sequence: CDR1 MGHRA, CDR2 YSYEKL. V was cut by 5 bases and J by 1 base, with 12 bases left in between. In nucleotides, the CDR3 is TGCGCCAGCAGCTATGGGGCAGATTCCTACGAGCAGTACTTC. Amino acid sequence: CASSYGADSYEQYF.

The table lists this clonotype with a count of one. The chain couples TRBV4-1 to TRBJ1-1; 7 bases map to TRBD1. The CDR3 sequence is 15 residues long. V lost 8 bases, J lost 0 bases, and 9 bases stayed unmatched. The germline gives CDR1 MGHRA, CDR2 YSYEKL. CDR3 amino acids: CASSQTGTVNTEAFF. The CDR3 DNA reads TGCGCCAGCTCCCAAACCGGGACAGTGAACACTGAAGCTTTCTTT.

This clonotype was counted between two and nine times. The chain is built from TRBV5-1 and TRBJ2-1, with 12 bases identical to TRBD2. The CDR3 sequence is 19 residues long. In germline, CDR1 is SGHRS, CDR2 YFSETQ. With 3 bases clipped from V and 0 bases from J, the junction kept 10 bases outside the gene matches. CDR3 region: CASSSPGTSGLSSYNEQFF. CDR3 nucleotides: TGCGCCAGCAGCTCCCCCGGGACTAGCGGGTTGAGCTCCTACAATGAGCAGTTCTTC.

Only a few counts were recorded for this clonotype. The chain is built from TRBV6-2 or TRBV6-3 and TRBJ1-2; 8 nucleotides match TRBD1. The length of the CDR3 is 14 residues. Germline loops: CDR1 MNHEY, CDR2 SVGEGT. J lost 2 bases, V lost 6 bases, and 5 bases had no gene match. The CDR3 is CASRAGQGNYGYTF. CDR3 DNA: TGTGCCAGCAGGGCCGGACAGGGAAACTATGGCTACACCTTC.

This clonotype has a handful of counts. The chain joins TRBV20-1 to TRBJ2-1; no clear D. The CDR3 has 12 amino acids. The V and J ends lost 5 bases and 8 bases respectively, with 13 bases between them. Germline assignment: CDR1 DFQATT and CDR2 SNEGSKA (reference sequence). The CDR3 here is CSAPSGRYEQFF. The DNA of the CDR3 is TGCAGTGCTCCCTCCGGCCGATATGAGCAGTTCTTC.

V is TRBV7-9 and J is TRBJ2-5; 9 nucleotides line up with TRBD1. V was pared by 4 bases and J by 5 bases, with 8 bases of the junction left unmatched. The CDR3 is 15 residues long. Germline V lookup: CDR1 SEHNR, CDR2 FQNEAQ (reference sequence). The CDR3 region is CASSSRQGVIETQYF. As DNA, the CDR3 is TGTGCCAGCAGCTCCCGACAGGGGGTTATCGAGACCCAGTACTTC.

The CDR3 region has the DNA TGCAGTGCTAGAGATCGGGCGGGAGACCTCACTGATACGCAGTATTTT. This encodes CSARDRAGDLTDTQYF. The chain has TRBV20-1 and TRBJ2-3; the match to TRBD2 covers 7 bases. CDR3 length equals 16 residues. Per germline, CDR1 DFQATT and CDR2 SNEGSKA (reference sequence). The V and J ends lost 0 bases and 6 bases, in that order; junction bases with no gene match: 12.

This chain uses TRBV20-1 with TRBJ2-1; 9 bases map to TRBD2. Germline lookup yields CDR1 DFQATT and CDR2 SNEGSKA (reference sequence). Trimming cost V 5 bases and J 8 bases; bases outside gene matches: 13. CDR3 length: 15 amino acids. As DNA, the CDR3 is TGCAGTGCTCCTCCCGGCGGGAGGGCCAGCGATGAGCAGTTCTTC. This translates into CSAPPGGRASDEQFF.

V is TRBV29-1 and J is TRBJ2-3; D not resolved. CDR1 SQVTM and CDR2 ANQGSEA come from the germline V gene. The V gene lost 0 bases and the J gene lost 6 bases, with 13 bases spanning the gap. The CDR3 sequence is 14 residues long. The CDR3 DNA reads as TGCAGCGTTGAAGAGGCATCTAGAGTCGATACGCAGTATTTT. It translates to CSVEEASRVDTQYF.

Only a few counts were recorded for this clonotype. This chain joins TRBV20-1 and TRBJ2-7; 7 bases match TRBD1. The CDR3 consists of 11 residues. From germline, CDR1 is DFQATT and CDR2 SNEGSKA (reference sequence). Trimming at V came to 3 bases and at J to 7 bases, leaving 3 bases not matched to a gene. The CDR3 region is CSASQGQEQYF. The CDR3 DNA reads TGCAGTGCTAGTCAGGGACAGGAGCAGTACTTC.

The chain carries TRBV6-2 or TRBV6-3 and TRBJ2-3; D perhaps matches TRBD1 (6 bases). V was clipped by 5 bases and J by 4 bases, with 10 bases between them. CDR3 length: 13 residues. Germline CDR1 is MNHEY and CDR2 is SVGEGT. The DNA for the CDR3 is TGTGCCAGCAGTGGACAGACCCCAGATACGCAGTATTTT. Its protein product is CASSGQTPDTQYF.

The chain joins TRBV20-1 to TRBJ2-3; D is possibly TRBD1 (6 bases). The CDR3 has 14 amino acids. Trimming left V 3 bases short and J 4 bases short, with 14 bases between. Germline CDR1 reads DFQATT; CDR2 reads SNEGSKA (reference sequence). The CDR3: CSARGAGSADTQYF. The DNA of the CDR3 is TGCAGTGCTAGGGGGGCCGGCTCTGCAGATACGCAGTATTTT.